These 21 T cell receptor beta chains were all obtained from the same sample, sequenced in a study of T-cell reconstitution after alpha-beta-depleted transplantation in children. Their recognized antigens are unknown. A TCRbeta library incorporating unique molecular identifiers was prepared. One entry per CDR3 protein results from TCRdb running MiXCR on the PCR reads. The sample has approximately 300,000 distinct CDR3 sequences, approximately 7.3% seen once. Whole-study results and caveats: T-cell counts and diversity were attributed mostly to newly produced T cells one year after transplant.

Specimen: peripheral blood, collected 360 days after TCRalphabeta/CD19-depleted stem cell transplant. The receptors were gathered from a female patient aged 2 to 10 who had a stem cell transplant for Fanconi anemia, so the T cells may come from the graft donor.

The table lists this clonotype with a few counts. The chain couples TRBV19 to TRBJ2-7; TRBD1 matches 8 bases. The CDR3 spans 14 residues. Unmatched junction bases numbered 4, after V lost 3 bases and J lost 3 bases. CDR1 and CDR2 from the germline V gene are LNHDA and SQIVND (reference sequence). CDR3 in DNA: TGTGCCAGTAGTATCCGTGACAGGGGCTACGAGCAGTACTTC. It encodes CASSIRDRGYEQYF.

This clonotype occurred many times. The chain employs TRBV6-1 and TRBJ1-5; D not certain. CDR1 MNHNS and CDR2 SASEGT come from the germline V gene. The CDR3 has 15 residues. Trimming shortened V by 6 bases and J by 3 bases, and 15 bases separated the two germline ends. CDR3 bases: TGTGCCAGCAGCCCGGCTGGTATGATCAATCAGCCCCAGCATTTT. Translating gives CASSPAGMINQPQHF.

This clonotype was counted between two and nine times. The chain couples TRBV5-1 to TRBJ2-6, with 9 bases identical to TRBD1. The trim removed 4 bases at V and 0 bases at J, leaving 5 bases unmatched. CDR1 is SGHRS and CDR2 is YFSETQ in the germline V gene. There are 17 residues in the CDR3. CDR3 coding DNA: TGCGCCAGCAGCGTAACAGGGGGCGCCTCTGGGGCCAACGTCCTGACTTTC. It specifies CASSVTGGASGANVLTF. The variable domain in full, completed from reference TRBV5-1 and TRBJ2-6, reads KAGVTQTPRYLIKTRGQQVTLSCSPISGHRSVSWYQQTPGQGLQFLFEYFSETQRNKGNFPGRFSGRQFSNSRSEMNVSTLELGDSALYLCASSVTGGASGANVLTFGAGSRLTVL.

The chain joins TRBV30 to TRBJ2-1; 8 bases map to TRBD2. Germline values: CDR1 GTSNPN, CDR2 SVGIG (reference sequence). V lost 3 bases to trimming and J lost 4 bases; unmatched junction nucleotides: 11. This CDR3 is 16 amino acids long. This CDR3 is CAWSAPHPSGYNEQFF. DNA of the CDR3: TGTGCCTGGAGCGCCCCTCACCCTAGCGGGTACAATGAGCAGTTCTTC. Based on the CDR3 plus reference TRBV30 and TRBJ2-1, the full variable domain is SQTIHQWPATLVQPVGSPLSLECTVEGTSNPNLYWYRQAAGRGLQLLFYSVGIGQISSEVPQNLSASRPQDRQFILSSKKLLLSDSGFYLCAWSAPHPSGYNEQFFGPGTRLTVL.

The genes are TRBV29-1 and TRBJ1-2; a possible D gene is TRBD1 (6 bases). Germline CDR1 reads SQVTM; CDR2 reads ANQGSEA. Trimming removed 3 bases from V and 8 bases from J, with 7 bases in between. This CDR3 is built from 10 residues. CDR3 coding DNA: TGCAGCGTTGACCAGGGGGGCTACACCTTC. This sequence encodes CSVDQGGYTF.

In its sample, this clonotype was seen a few times. This rearrangement joins TRBV20-1 to TRBJ1-1; D is perhaps TRBD1 (6 bases). Germline V gene lookup returns CDR1 DFQATT and CDR2 SNEGSKA (reference sequence). Trimming took 6 bases from V and 1 from J, leaving 15 bases between them. The CDR3 extends over 14 amino acids. The CDR3 region has the DNA TGCAGTGCAACCCGACAGGCGGGGAACACTGAAGCTTTCTTT. Amino acids: CSATRQAGNTEAFF.

This clonotype has at least ten counts. The chain joins TRBV20-1 to TRBJ2-3; TRBD1 aligns across 8 bases. The germline V gene has CDR1 DFQATT and CDR2 SNEGSKA (reference sequence). CDR3 size: 16 residues. Trimming removed 0 bases from V and 4 bases from J; junction bases left unmatched: 9. In DNA form, the CDR3 reads TGCAGTGCTAGAGATGTAGGGCAGGGGGCCCCAGATACGCAGTATTTT. Translation gives CSARDVGQGAPDTQYF.

The J gene is TRBJ1-2, the V gene TRBV13; D is unresolved. V was shortened by 2 bases and J by 7 bases, with 8 bases between the two germline ends. CDR1 and CDR2 (germline): PRHDT, FYEKMQ (reference sequence). This CDR3 spans 12 amino acids. The CDR3, as DNA: TGTGCCAGCAGCTTAAGCAGGAGTGGCTACACCTTC. Translation: CASSLSRSGYTF.

Concerning this clonotype itself: A much bigger clone sits one base away, suggesting this may be a read error. The chain joins TRBV2 to TRBJ2-5; D possibly corresponds to TRBD2 (6 bases). This CDR3 is 15 amino acids long. Germline CDR1 SNHLY, CDR2 FYNNEI. CDR3 sequence (DNA): TGTCCCAGCACCTCTAGCGCCCTCGAGATCGAGACCCAGTACTTC. Amino acids: CPSTSSALEIETQYF.

In its sample, this clonotype was seen many times. The chain combines TRBV25-1 with TRBJ2-7; D may be TRBD2 (5 bases). CDR3 length: 13 amino acids. CDR1 MGHDK and CDR2 SYGVNS come from the germline V gene. Trimming cost V 1 base and J 5 bases, with 9 bases left between them. CDR3 in DNA: TGTGCCAGCAGTGAATTCGGGATCCACGAGCAGTACTTC. Translating gives CASSEFGIHEQYF.

This sequence joins TRBV4-2 and TRBJ2-5; no definite D call. Trimming cost V 1 base and J 2 bases, with 11 bases left between them. This CDR3 is built from 15 residues. The germline gives CDR1 LGHNA, CDR2 YNFKEQ. The CDR3 coding sequence is TGTGCCAGCAGCCAAGTGTCGGCTTTTCAAGAGACCCAGTACTTC. It translates to CASSQVSAFQETQYF.

Note on this clonotype: This may be a read error: a much more frequent sequence differs by one nucleotide. The chain combines TRBV7-2 with TRBJ1-1; D uncertain. Germline assignment: CDR1 SGHTA and CDR2 FQGNSA. The CDR3 has 17 amino acids. CDR3 sequence: CASSLAGRLPMNSEAFF. DNA for the CDR3: TGTGCCAGCAGCTTAGCCGGCAGACTACCGATGAACTCTGAAGCTTTCTTT.

This clonotype was found a few times. This chain links TRBV7-9 with TRBJ1-2; TRBD1 agrees at 9 bases. The CDR3 spans 14 residues. Germline-derived CDR1 and CDR2 are SEHNR and FQNEAQ (reference sequence). V gave up 4 bases and J gave up 4 bases; unmatched junction bases: 4. CDR3 DNA sequence: TGTGCCAGCAGCTCCGGGACAGGGTTCTATGGCTACACCTTC. Amino acid sequence: CASSSGTGFYGYTF.

This clonotype was detected a few times. As DNA, the CDR3 is TGTGCCAGCTCACGCACTAGAACCTGGACAGGGTTGGGGTCTGGGGCCAACGTCCTGACTTTC. This codes for CASSRTRTWTGLGSGANVLTF. The chain uses TRBV18 and TRBJ2-6; 8 nucleotides align to TRBD1. CDR1 is KGHSH and CDR2 is LQKENI in the germline V gene. CDR3 size: 21 residues. V was clipped by 4 bases and J by 1 base; unmatched bases: 18.

Regarding this clonotype: This may arise from a read error, as a much more abundant clone is one base away. The chain links TRBV20-1 to TRBJ2-1, with a tentative D call TRBD2 (5 bases). From germline, CDR1 is DFQATT and CDR2 SNEGSKA (reference sequence). V lost 7 bases, J lost 7 bases, and 14 bases lay in between. CDR3 size: 12 residues. CDR3 nucleotides: TGCAGTGTCGTAGACGGGATGAATGAGCAGTTCTTC. Its translation: CSVVDGMNEQFF.

This clonotype came up many times. The rearrangement joins TRBV6-2 or TRBV6-3 to TRBJ2-1, with D perhaps matching TRBD1 or TRBD2 (5 bases each). Germline V CDR1 and CDR2: MNHEY, SVGEGT. Trimming left V 2 bases short and J 5 bases short, with 13 bases between. This CDR3 is built from 15 residues. Here the CDR3 reads CASSYEGQWDNEQFF. CDR3 DNA sequence: TGTGCCAGCAGTTACGAGGGGCAGTGGGACAATGAGCAGTTCTTC.

This clonotype has only a few counts. The rearrangement links TRBV10-2 to TRBJ1-5; possible D gene TRBD1, 5 bases. The germline V gene has CDR1 WSHSY and CDR2 SAAADI. Trimming shortened V by 3 bases and J by 4 bases, and 10 bases separated the two germline ends. The CDR3 runs to 14 residues. The CDR3 region is CASSDPGPNQPQHF. In DNA, the CDR3 is TGCGCCAGCAGTGATCCGGGACCGAATCAGCCCCAGCATTTT.

This clonotype has only a few counts. The rearrangement joins TRBV2 to TRBJ1-1; 10 positions match TRBD1. This CDR3 is 14 amino acids long. Germline lookup yields CDR1 SNHLY and CDR2 FYNNEI. J lost 6 bases, V lost 4 bases, and 5 bases had no gene match. Here the CDR3 reads CASSGQGAGSEAFF. DNA for the CDR3: TGTGCCAGCAGTGGACAGGGGGCTGGCTCTGAAGCTTTCTTT.

This clonotype was found many times. The chain joins TRBV20-1 to TRBJ1-5; D gene unclear. The CDR3 extends over 14 amino acids. Germline CDR1 DFQATT, CDR2 SNEGSKA (reference sequence). With 0 bases removed from V and 1 base from J, the gap between germline ends came to 7 bases. The CDR3 protein is CSARDFRSNQPQHF. DNA for the CDR3: TGCAGTGCTAGAGATTTCCGAAGCAATCAGCCCCAGCATTTT.

This clonotype was detected ten times or more. The V gene is TRBV11-2, the J gene TRBJ1-1; D uncertain. This CDR3 has 15 residues. V lost 5 bases and J lost 4, with 17 bases in between. CDR1 SGHAT and CDR2 FQNNGV come from the germline V gene. The CDR3 DNA follows: TGTGCCAGCAGCCCGCTAGCAAGTGGTAGCACTGAAGCTTTCTTT. Its translation is CASSPLASGSTEAFF.

This chain links TRBV11-3 with TRBJ2-2; D is uncertain. The CDR3 extends over 22 amino acids. The germline gives CDR1 SGHNT, CDR2 YENEEA. V was pared by 1 base and J by 7 bases, with 34 bases between. The DNA of the CDR3 is TGTGCCAGCAGCTTAGGGGGTACATTAGGTCTCGACACGGGTCAGCTTGTCGGGGAGCTGTTTTTT. Encoded protein: CASSLGGTLGLDTGQLVGELFF.